The TCR beta chain described here comes from a study of T cells in Graves' hyperthyroidism and ophthalmopathy (dated by TCRdb to between 2018 and 2021). At the level of the whole study: Peripheral blood was collected at initial diagnosis, before any treatment. The approximately 95 discovery patients were divided at random into training and test sets in a 7:3 ratio. After blood sampling, hyperthyroidism patients were treated with methimazole at a starting dose of 30 mg daily, and ophthalmopathy patients were treated with high-dose intravenous methylprednisolone. In addition, the study compared T-cell repertoires in thyroid tissue and in blood from five or six Graves' hyperthyroidism patients. To identify distinguishing TCR V-J signatures, a discovery cohort of some 100 patients was used, comprising 43 with Graves' ophthalmopathy and around 57 with stable Graves' hyperthyroidism. An independent validation cohort of under 20 hyperthyroidism patients and roughly 16 patients who later progressed to ophthalmopathy tested prospective prediction of ophthalmopathy. The paper reports TCR Vbeta CDR3 sequencing of some 140 peripheral blood samples: some 44 ophthalmopathy, about 75 hyperthyroidism and approximately 17 progressor patients.

The TCR beta CDR3 regions were amplified from the RNA transcripts. For the first round of RT-PCR on the TCR CDR3, the HTBI primer set was used together with the Qiagen OneStep RT-PCR kit. The libraries were constructed in a second round of multiplex PCR and then size-selected and purified. Sequencing of the libraries was done on an Illumina HiSeq2000 using paired-end 100 bp reads. Per the source publication's procedure: SOAPnuke was used to process the raw data, throwing out any read that contained adapters or uncalled bases, had a mean Phred below 15, or lacked an exact constant-primer or identifier match. COPE v1.2.5 was used to merge high-quality paired reads, and clonotypes were defined as unique nucleotide sequences. MiTCR v1.1 was used to align clonotypes to the IMGT TRBV, TRBD and TRBJ reference segments. Only V-J combinations with frequency above 0.0001, covering approximately 99% of repertoires, were analysed. A TCS score was defined as the ratio between F50 (clonal expansion) and ExV (chaos), using BLOSUM62-based TCRdist between CDR3 peptides within each V-J. Welch's t-statistics and random forest reduced around 550 V-J features to 13, which were used in a naive Bayes classifier (R e1071). TCRdb reworked the public reads: Q25 trimming with fastp, MiXCR clone assembly, productive beta chains retained. Rows are combined by CDR3 protein, so each entry shows the most common genes and DNA. What appears here as the V and J calls and clone size reflects TCRdb's work, not the paper's. The sample table holds about 550,000 distinct CDR3 sequences, of which less than 25% were seen once. The top ten clonotypes cover about a quarter of the sample.

According to the germline V gene (reference sequence), CDR1 reads GTSNPN and CDR2 reads SVGIG. From its cysteine to its phenylalanine, the CDR3 spans 16 amino acids. The kept DNA is CDR3 alone, 48 bases in frame from the first base. Relative to germline, V is 0 bases shorter and J is 4 bases shorter, with 15 bases between their ends. The paper as a whole reports these results and caveats: A 13 V-J signature model separated ophthalmopathy from stable hyperthyroidism, with 87.88% sensitivity and 81% to 82% specificity in cross-validation and 80%/75% in testing. Most expanded thyroid clonotypes (frequency above 0.001) were also detected in blood, suggesting blood repertoires may reflect thyroid immune responses. In validation, the model predicted progression to ophthalmopathy a median of roughly 6.1 months before onset, with approximately 71% sensitivity and about 75% specificity. No statistical method was used to fix the sample size in advance, and group allocation was not hidden from the investigators.

Notes on this clonotype: Its antigen is still unknown. No much larger clone is present one base from it, and per-base qualities are unavailable.

Graves' hyperthyroidism was defined as stable when no progression to ophthalmopathy occurred over 18 months of follow-up. Hyperthyroidism patients were aged 18 to 65 years and newly diagnosed, with disease duration of less than 2 months. Exclusion was applied to patients with uncontrolled infections, other autoimmune diseases, pregnancy or lactation. Diagnoses relied on clinical symptoms, serum thyroxine and TRAb, thyroid ultrasound and orbital computed tomography. Ficoll-Paque density gradient centrifugation was used to isolate PBMCs from approximately 11 ml of fresh peripheral blood. Trizol reagent was used to extract total RNA, and RNA quality was then checked on an Agilent 2100 Bioanalyzer.

Here the chain combines TRBV30 and TRBJ2-2; the D segment cannot be called with confidence. The sample was blood. The source is a young man with Graves' hyperthyroidism. Here the CDR3 is given as CAWSVTEGRGTGELFF. The sequenced DNA is TGTGCCTGGAGTGTAACCGAAGGGCGTGGCACCGGGGAGCTGTTTTTT.